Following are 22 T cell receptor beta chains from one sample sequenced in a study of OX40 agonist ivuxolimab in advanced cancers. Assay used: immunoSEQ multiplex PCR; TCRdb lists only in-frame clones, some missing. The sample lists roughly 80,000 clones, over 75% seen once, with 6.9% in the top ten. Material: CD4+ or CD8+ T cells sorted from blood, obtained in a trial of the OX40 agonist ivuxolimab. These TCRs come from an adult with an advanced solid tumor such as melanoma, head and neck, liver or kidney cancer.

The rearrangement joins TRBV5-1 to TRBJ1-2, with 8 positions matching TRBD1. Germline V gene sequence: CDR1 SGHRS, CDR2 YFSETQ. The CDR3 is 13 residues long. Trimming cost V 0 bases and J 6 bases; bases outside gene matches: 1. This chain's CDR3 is CASSLGQGNGYTF. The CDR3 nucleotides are TGCGCCAGCAGCTTGGGACAGGGGAATGGCTACACCTTC.

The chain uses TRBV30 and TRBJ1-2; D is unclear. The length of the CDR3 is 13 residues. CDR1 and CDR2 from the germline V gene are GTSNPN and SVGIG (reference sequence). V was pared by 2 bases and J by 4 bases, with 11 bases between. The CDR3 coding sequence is TGTGCCTGGAGTCTAGAGGTCTTCTATGGCTACACCTTC. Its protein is CAWSLEVFYGYTF.

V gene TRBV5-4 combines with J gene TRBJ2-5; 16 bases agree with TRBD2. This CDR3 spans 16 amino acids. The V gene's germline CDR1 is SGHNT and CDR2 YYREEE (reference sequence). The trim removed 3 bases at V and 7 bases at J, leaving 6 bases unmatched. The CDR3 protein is CASSSYGTSGGGTQYF. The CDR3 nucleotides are TGTGCCAGCAGCTCGTATGGGACTAGCGGGGGGGGGACCCAGTACTTC.

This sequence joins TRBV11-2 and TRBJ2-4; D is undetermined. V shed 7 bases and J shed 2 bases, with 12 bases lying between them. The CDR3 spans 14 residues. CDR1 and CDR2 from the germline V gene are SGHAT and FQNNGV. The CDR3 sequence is CASTLLGSKNIQYF. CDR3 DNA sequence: TGTGCCAGCACCCTCCTAGGGTCCAAAAACATTCAGTACTTC.

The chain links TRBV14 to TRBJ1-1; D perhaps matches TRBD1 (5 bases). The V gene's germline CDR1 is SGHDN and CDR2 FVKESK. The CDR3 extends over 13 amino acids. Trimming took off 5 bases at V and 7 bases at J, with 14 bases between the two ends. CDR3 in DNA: TGTGCCAGCAGCGCTTTTCGGGGGGGTGAAGCTTTCTTT. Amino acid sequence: CASSAFRGGEAFF.

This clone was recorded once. For the CDR3, the DNA is TGTGCCAGCAGTGTGAGGACAGGACGGGAAAAAAACATTCAGTACTTC. Protein: CASSVRTGREKNIQYF. The genes are TRBV28 and TRBJ2-4; 7 bases map to TRBD1. Germline lookup yields CDR1 MDHEN and CDR2 SYDVKM. The V gene end was trimmed by 5 bases and the J gene end by 4 bases; junction bases not matched to a gene: 11. This CDR3 comprises 16 residues.

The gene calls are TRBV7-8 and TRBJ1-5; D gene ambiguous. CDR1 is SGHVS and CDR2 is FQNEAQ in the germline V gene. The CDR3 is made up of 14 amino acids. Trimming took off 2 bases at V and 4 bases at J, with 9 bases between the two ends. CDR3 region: CASSLIGPNQPQHF. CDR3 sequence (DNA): TGTGCCAGCAGCTTAATTGGGCCAAATCAGCCCCAGCATTTT. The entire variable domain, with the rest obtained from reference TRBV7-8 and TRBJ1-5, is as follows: GAGVSQSPRYKVAKRGQDVALRCDPISGHVSLFWYQQALGQGPEFLTYFQNEAQLDKSGLPSDRFFAERPEGSVSTLKIQRTQQEDSAVYLCASSLIGPNQPQHFGDGTRLSIL.

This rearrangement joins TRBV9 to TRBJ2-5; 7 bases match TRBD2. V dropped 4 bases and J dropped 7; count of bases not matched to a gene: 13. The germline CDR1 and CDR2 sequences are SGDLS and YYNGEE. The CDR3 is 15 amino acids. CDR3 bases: TGTGCCAGCAGCCCCCGACTAGCCGAGCAGGGGACCCAGTACTTC. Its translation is CASSPRLAEQGTQYF.

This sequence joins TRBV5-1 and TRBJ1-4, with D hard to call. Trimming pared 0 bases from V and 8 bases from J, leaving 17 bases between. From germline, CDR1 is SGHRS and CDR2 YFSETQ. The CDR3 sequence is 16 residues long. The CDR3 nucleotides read TGCGCCAGCAGCTTGGGGCCGGCGGAGGGTTGGGAAAAACTGTTTTTT. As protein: CASSLGPAEGWEKLFF.

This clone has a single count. The CDR3 DNA is TGTGCCAGCAGCCTCCGGACTCTTAACACCGGGGAGCTGTTTTTT. It translates to CASSLRTLNTGELFF. The chain recombines TRBV2 with TRBJ2-2; D is perhaps TRBD2 (5 bases). Germline V lookup: CDR1 SNHLY, CDR2 FYNNEI. Trimming pared 6 bases from V and 2 bases from J, leaving 13 bases between. The CDR3 covers 15 residues.

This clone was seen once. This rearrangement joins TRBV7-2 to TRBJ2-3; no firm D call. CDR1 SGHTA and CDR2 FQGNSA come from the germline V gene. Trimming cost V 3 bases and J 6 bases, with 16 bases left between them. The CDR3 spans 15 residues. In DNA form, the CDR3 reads TGTGCCAGCAGCTTCAACCCCGACCCCGCGGATACGCAGTATTTT. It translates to CASSFNPDPADTQYF.

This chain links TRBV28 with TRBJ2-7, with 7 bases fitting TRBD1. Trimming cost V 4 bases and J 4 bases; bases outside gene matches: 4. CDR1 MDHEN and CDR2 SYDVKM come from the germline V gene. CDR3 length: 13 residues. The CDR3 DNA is TGTGCCAGCAGTTCGGGACAGAGTTACGAGCAGTACTTC. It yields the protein CASSSGQSYEQYF. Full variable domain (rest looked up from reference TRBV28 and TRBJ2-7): DVKVTQSSRYLVKRTGEKVFLECVQDMDHENMFWYRQDPGLGLRLIYFSYDVKMKEKGDIPEGYSVSREKKERFSLILESASTNQTSMYLCASSSGQSYEQYFGPGTRLTVT.

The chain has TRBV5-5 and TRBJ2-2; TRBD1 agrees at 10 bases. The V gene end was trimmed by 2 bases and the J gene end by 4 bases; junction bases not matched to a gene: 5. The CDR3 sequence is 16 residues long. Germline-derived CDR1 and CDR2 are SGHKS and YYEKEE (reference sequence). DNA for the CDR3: TGTGCCAGCAGCTTACCCGGGACAGGGGTCACCGGGGAGCTGTTTTTT. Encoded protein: CASSLPGTGVTGELFF.

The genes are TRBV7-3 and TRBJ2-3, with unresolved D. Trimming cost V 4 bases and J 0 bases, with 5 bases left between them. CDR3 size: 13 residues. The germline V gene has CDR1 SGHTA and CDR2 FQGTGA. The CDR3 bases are TGTGCCAGCAGCTCCACAAGCACAGATACGCAGTATTTT. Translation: CASSSTSTDTQYF.

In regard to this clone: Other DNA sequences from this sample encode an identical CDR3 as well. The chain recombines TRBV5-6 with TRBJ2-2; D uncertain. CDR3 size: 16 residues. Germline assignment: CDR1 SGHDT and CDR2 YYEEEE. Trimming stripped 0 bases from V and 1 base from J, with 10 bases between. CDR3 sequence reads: CASSLGRRGNTGELFF. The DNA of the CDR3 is TGTGCCAGCAGCTTGGGGCGGCGAGGGAACACCGGGGAGCTGTTTTTT.

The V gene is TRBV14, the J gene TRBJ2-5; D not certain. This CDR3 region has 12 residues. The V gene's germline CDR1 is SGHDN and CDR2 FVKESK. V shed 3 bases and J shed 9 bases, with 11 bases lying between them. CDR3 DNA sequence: TGTGCCAGCAGCCAGAGTTTGACGGCCCAGTACTTC. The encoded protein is CASSQSLTAQYF.

CDR3 in DNA: TGTGCCAGCAGCCCGGGGCAACTGGACGAGCAGTACTTC. This gives the protein CASSPGQLDEQYF. V and J are TRBV28 and TRBJ2-7; either TRBD1 or TRBD2 may fit D (5 bases each). Per the germline V gene, CDR1 is MDHEN and CDR2 is SYDVKM. V lost 6 bases and J 5 bases, leaving 14 bases between the germline ends. CDR3 length equals 13 residues.

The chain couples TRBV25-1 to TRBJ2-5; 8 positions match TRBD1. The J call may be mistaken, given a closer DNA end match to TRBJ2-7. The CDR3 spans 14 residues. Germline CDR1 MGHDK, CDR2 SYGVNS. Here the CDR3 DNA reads TGTGCCAGCAGTGAATTGGACAGGGCGAACGAGCAGTACTTC. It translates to CASSELDRANEQYF.

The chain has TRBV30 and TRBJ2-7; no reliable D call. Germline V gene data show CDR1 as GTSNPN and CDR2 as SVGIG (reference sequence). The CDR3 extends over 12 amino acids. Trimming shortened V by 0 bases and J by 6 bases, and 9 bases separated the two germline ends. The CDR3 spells CAWSVTLGEQYF. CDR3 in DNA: TGTGCCTGGAGTGTAACCCTCGGCGAGCAGTACTTC.

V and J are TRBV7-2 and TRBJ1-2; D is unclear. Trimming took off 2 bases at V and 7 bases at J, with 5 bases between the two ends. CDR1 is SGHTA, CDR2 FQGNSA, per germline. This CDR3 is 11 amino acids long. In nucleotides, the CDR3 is TGTGCCAGCAGCTTAAACGGTGGCTACACCTTC. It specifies CASSLNGGYTF.

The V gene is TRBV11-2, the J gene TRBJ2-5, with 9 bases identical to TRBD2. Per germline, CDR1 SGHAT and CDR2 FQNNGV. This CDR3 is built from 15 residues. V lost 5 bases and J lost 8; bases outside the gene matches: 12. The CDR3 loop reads CASSPVKIAGETQYF. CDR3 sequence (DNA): TGTGCCAGCAGCCCAGTTAAAATAGCGGGGGAAACCCAGTACTTC.

CDR3 protein: CASGIGAYEQYF. CDR3 bases: TGTGCCAGCGGAATAGGAGCCTACGAGCAGTACTTC. The genes are TRBV5-6 and TRBJ2-7; D not certain. Germline CDR1 reads SGHDT; CDR2 reads YYEEEE. The CDR3 contains 12 residues. V lost 7 bases and J lost 2, with 10 bases in between.